This T cell receptor beta chain is from a study of early T cells in non-severe SARS-CoV-2 infection. The J segment lost 3 bases and the V segment lost 3 bases, leaving 10 bases of the junction unmatched. The CDR3 runs to 16 residues. Germline lookup yields CDR1 MGHRA and CDR2 YSYEKL. MiXCR, run by TCRdb on the 5' RACE reads, gives a single entry per CDR3 protein. Among about 45,000 distinct CDR3 sequences listed, 11% were seen once. There are many counts of this clonotype. The rearrangement joins TRBV4-1 to TRBJ2-5; 7 nucleotides agree with TRBD2. This sequence originates from an adult who was a healthcare worker with PCR-confirmed SARS-CoV-2 infection or an uninfected control (not recorded which). The sample comprised whole blood. The CDR3 sequence: CASSHELATPKETQYF. The CDR3, as DNA: TGCGCCAGCAGCCACGAACTAGCGACGCCTAAAGAGACCCAGTACTTC.